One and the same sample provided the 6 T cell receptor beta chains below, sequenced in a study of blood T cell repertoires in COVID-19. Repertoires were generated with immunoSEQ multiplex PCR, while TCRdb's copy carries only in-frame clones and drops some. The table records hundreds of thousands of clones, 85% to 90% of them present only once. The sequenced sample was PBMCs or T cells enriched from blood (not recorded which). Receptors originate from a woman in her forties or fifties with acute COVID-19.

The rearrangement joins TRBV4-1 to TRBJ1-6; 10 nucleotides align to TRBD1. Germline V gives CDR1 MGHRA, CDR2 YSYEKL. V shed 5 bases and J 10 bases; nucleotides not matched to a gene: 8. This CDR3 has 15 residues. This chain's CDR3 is CASSGRDRGSSPLHF. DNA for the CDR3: TGCGCCAGCAGCGGCCGGGACAGGGGAAGCTCACCCCTCCACTTT.

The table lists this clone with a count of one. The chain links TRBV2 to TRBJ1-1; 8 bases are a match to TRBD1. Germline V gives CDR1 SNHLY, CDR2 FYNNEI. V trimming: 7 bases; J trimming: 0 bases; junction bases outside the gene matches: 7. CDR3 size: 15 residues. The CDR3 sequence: CASNDPRGLNTEAFF. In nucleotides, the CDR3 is TGTGCCAGCAATGATCCCAGGGGGCTGAACACTGAAGCTTTCTTT.

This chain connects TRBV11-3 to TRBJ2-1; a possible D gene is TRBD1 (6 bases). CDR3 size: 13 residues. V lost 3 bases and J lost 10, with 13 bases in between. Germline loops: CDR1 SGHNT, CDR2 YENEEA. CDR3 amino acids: CASSFTGMGEQFF. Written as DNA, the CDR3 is TGTGCCAGCAGCTTTACAGGGATGGGGGAGCAGTTCTTC.

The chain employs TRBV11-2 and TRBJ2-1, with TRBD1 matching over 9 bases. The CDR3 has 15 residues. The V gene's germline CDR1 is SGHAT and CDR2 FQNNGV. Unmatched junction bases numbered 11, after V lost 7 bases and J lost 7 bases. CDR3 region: CASTAGTGMENEQFF. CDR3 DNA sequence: TGTGCCAGCACCGCCGGGACAGGGATGGAAAATGAGCAGTTCTTC.

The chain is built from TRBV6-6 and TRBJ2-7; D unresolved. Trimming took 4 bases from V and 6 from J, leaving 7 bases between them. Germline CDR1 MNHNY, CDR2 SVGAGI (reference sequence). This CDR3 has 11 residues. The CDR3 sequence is CASSFGGEQYF. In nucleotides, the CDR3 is TGTGCCAGCAGTTTCGGTGGCGAGCAGTACTTC.

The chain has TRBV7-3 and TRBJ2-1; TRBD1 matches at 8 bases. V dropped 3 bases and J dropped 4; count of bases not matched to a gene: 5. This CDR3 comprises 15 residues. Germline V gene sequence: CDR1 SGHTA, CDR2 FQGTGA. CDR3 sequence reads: CASSFMGQEYNEQFF. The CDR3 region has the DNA TGTGCCAGCAGCTTTATGGGACAGGAGTACAATGAGCAGTTCTTC.